This T cell receptor (beta chain) was recorded in a study of blood T cell repertoires in COVID-19. About the study: COVID-19 samples, acute and convalescent, were from the United States, Italy and Spain. T cells, B-cell-depleted T cells, or PBMCs provided the cDNA or gDNA that served as material.

This CDR3 comprises 14 residues. Trimming left V 4 bases short and J 8 bases short, with 14 bases between. Per germline, CDR1 SGHAT and CDR2 FQNNGV. Per the original methods: Estimates of nucleated cell counts were drawn from the amplification of reference gene primers. Profiled with immunoSEQ multiplex PCR; TCRdb holds only in-frame clones, not every one. V and J calls and clone size follow that table, whereas D and trimming were derived from the DNA. Counted here are roughly 180,000 clones, roughly 85% occurring once; the ten biggest clones make up over 5%. This sequence was found in a woman in her 30s with acute or convalescent COVID-19. Sequencing was carried out using peripheral blood. This chain uses TRBV11-2 with TRBJ1-4; perhaps TRBD1 as D (5 bases). CDR3 nucleotide sequence: TGTGCCAGCAGCTCGGGGGGAGGGGCCGAAAAACTGTTTTTT. Protein: CASSSGGGAEKLFF.